These T cell receptor beta chains were read from a single sample in a study of blood T cell repertoires in COVID-19. Libraries were prepared by immunoSEQ multiplex PCR; TCRdb keeps only in-frame clonotypes and omits some of them. The repertoire consists of 45,000 to 65,000 clones, with over 75% occurring once and the leading ten covering 5.1%. Material for sequencing was peripheral blood. These receptor sequences come from a man older than 75 in a cohort sampled during active COVID-19. Each CDR3 is given with its conserved first and last residue. A D gene is named only where the DNA matches it firmly. Clone sizes are given selectively: once, few, many, or a class where the clone is expanded.

J | D | V | size | DNA | CDR3
TRBJ2-4 | NA | TRBV15 | NA | TGTGCCACCAGCAGAGCTTATGAGGGAGCCAAAAACATTCAGTACTTC | CATSRAYEGAKNIQYF
TRBJ2-2 | TRBD2 | TRBV11-3 | NA | TGTGCCAGCAGCTTAGCTGTGCGGGGGATGCCCGGGGAGCTGTTTTTT | CASSLAVRGMPGELFF
TRBJ1-3 | NA | TRBV6-5 | NA | TGTGCCAGCAGTTACTCCCTCACGGGCTCTGGAAACACCATATATTTT | CASSYSLTGSGNTIYF
TRBJ1-1 | NA | TRBV7-9 | NA | TGTGCCAGCAGCCCGCGGACAGTAATAAACACTGAAGCTTTCTTT | CASSPRTVINTEAFF
TRBJ2-6 | TRBD1 | TRBV5-4 | NA | TGTGCCAGCAGCTTTGACAGGGGTGGGGCCAACGTCCTGACTTTC | CASSFDRGGANVLTF
TRBJ2-2 | NA | TRBV5-5 | once | TGTGCCAGCAGCCCGGCGCGACATTCGAACACCGGGGAGCTGTTTTTT | CASSPARHSNTGELFF
TRBJ1-1 | TRBD1 | TRBV6-5 | NA | TGTGCCAGCAGAGTCCGGGACAGGGGGTACACTGAAGCTTTCTTT | CASRVRDRGYTEAFF
TRBJ1-1 | TRBD1 | TRBV29-1 | NA | TGCAGCGGTTCGGGACAGCCGAACACTGAAGCTTTCTTT | CSGSGQPNTEAFF
TRBJ1-1 | NA | TRBV7-6 | NA | TGTGCCAGCAGCTTAGACCGGGGTGAAGCTTTCTTT | CASSLDRGEAFF
TRBJ2-3 | TRBD2 | TRBV19 | NA | TGTGCCAGTAGTATCCGACCGGGACTAGCGGGAGTAGATACAGATACGCAGTATTTT | CASSIRPGLAGVDTDTQYF
TRBJ1-2 | NA | TRBV19 | NA | TGTGCCAGTAGTAGGGGGTGGGCAGGGGACAACTATGGCTACACCTTC | CASSRGWAGDNYGYTF
TRBJ1-1 | NA | TRBV7-6 | NA | TGTGCCAGCAGCCCCGTGGGGGGGGCCGGTACTGAAGCTTTCTTT | CASSPVGGAGTEAFF
TRBJ2-3 | NA | TRBV4-1 | NA | TGCGCCAGCAGTGTGCCGGGACAAGCTGCAGATACGCAGTATTTT | CASSVPGQAADTQYF
TRBJ1-2 | TRBD1 | TRBV3-1/TRBV3-2 | NA | TGTGCCAGCAGCGTGGAGGGGGCGCGAGGCTACACCTTC | CASSVEGARGYTF
TRBJ1-4 | NA | TRBV10-3 | NA | TGTGCCATCAGTGAGTCGACCGGGGGAACTAATGAAAAACTGTTTTTT | CAISESTGGTNEKLFF
TRBJ2-7 | TRBD2 | TRBV24-1 | few | TGTGCCACCAGCCCCCGGACTAGCGAATACGAGCAGTACTTC | CATSPRTSEYEQYF
TRBJ1-1 | TRBD1 | TRBV27 | NA | TGTGCCAGCAGTTCTCCCACAGGGGGCACTGAAGCTTTCTTT | CASSSPTGGTEAFF
TRBJ1-2 | NA | TRBV19 | NA | TGTGCCAGTAGCCCTCGACAGGCCTCGGATGGTGGCTACACCTTC | CASSPRQASDGGYTF
TRBJ2-7 | NA | TRBV27 | NA | TGTGCCAGCAGTTTAGGTAGGGGAGGATCCTACGAGCAGTACTTC | CASSLGRGGSYEQYF
TRBJ2-3 | TRBD2 | TRBV2 | once | TGTGCCAGCAGTGCCGGGACTAGCGGGGAGCGGGCGCAGTATTTT | CASSAGTSGERAQYF
TRBJ1-5 | NA | TRBV4-1 | NA | TGCGCCAGCAGCCAGGACCCCGGGACACCCAATCAGCCCCAGCATTTT | CASSQDPGTPNQPQHF
TRBJ2-5 | NA | TRBV3-1/TRBV3-2 | NA | TGTGCCAGCAGCCAAGGGACGGGGGAGACCCAGTACTTC | CASSQGTGETQYF
TRBJ2-1 | TRBD1 | TRBV15 | NA | TGTGCCACCAGCAGGGAAGGGACAGTACCTACGGAGCAGTTCTTC | CATSREGTVPTEQFF
TRBJ1-2 | NA | TRBV5-1 | NA | TGCGCCAGCAGCTTGGCAGGGGCAGCTGGCTACACCTTC | CASSLAGAAGYTF
TRBJ1-4 | NA | TRBV6-6 | NA | TGTGCCAGCAGTTACGGACAGAGCGATGAAAAACTGTTTTTT | CASSYGQSDEKLFF
TRBJ1-2 | TRBD1 | TRBV6-5 | few | TGTGCCAGCAGTTTGACCGGGACAGGGGGCTACACCTTC | CASSLTGTGGYTF
TRBJ2-5 | TRBD2 | TRBV4-1 | NA | TGCGCCAGCAGCCAAGGGCACCTAGCGGGGGATGGAGAGACCCAGTACTTC | CASSQGHLAGDGETQYF
TRBJ2-7 | TRBD1 | TRBV5-1 | NA | TGCGCCAGCAGCGTAGGGACAGCCTACGAGCAGTACTTC | CASSVGTAYEQYF
TRBJ1-6 | NA | TRBV18 | NA | TGTGCCAGCTCACCACGGAAGGGGCTGGATTCACCCCTCCACTTT | CASSPRKGLDSPLHF